Presented here are 32 T cell receptor beta chains from one specimen sequenced in a study of blood T cell repertoires in COVID-19. The table came from immunoSEQ multiplex PCR; TCRdb's copy has only in-frame clones and leaves some out. The sample holds some 73,000 clones; around 79% are singletons and the top ten take around 20%. Sequencing was done on a sample of peripheral blood. These TCRs come from a man in his fifties or sixties with acute or convalescent COVID-19.

V gene TRBV2 combines with J gene TRBJ2-5; 14 nucleotides match TRBD2. CDR3 length: 14 residues. The ends lost 10 bases at V and 5 bases at J; junction bases unmatched: 6. The germline CDR1 and CDR2 sequences are SNHLY and FYNNEI. The chain's CDR3 is CATRLAGGRETQYF. In DNA form, the CDR3 reads TGTGCCACCCGACTAGCGGGAGGGAGGGAGACCCAGTACTTC. Looking up the rest from reference TRBV2 and TRBJ2-5 gives the full variable domain: EPEVTQTPSHQVTQMGQEVILRCVPISNHLYFYWYRQILGQKVEFLVSFYNNEISEKSEIFDDQFSVERPDGSNFTLKIRSTKLEDSAMYFCATRLAGGRETQYFGPGTRLLVL.

The chain carries TRBV10-3 and TRBJ2-5, with TRBD1 matching 9 bases. Trimming at V came to 6 bases and at J to 1 base, leaving 6 bases not matched to a gene. This CDR3 comprises 15 residues. CDR1 and CDR2 (germline): ENHRY, SYGVKD. DNA for the CDR3: TGTGCCATCAGCCCAAGGGGACAGGGCCAAGAGACCCAGTACTTC. Protein sequence: CAISPRGQGQETQYF.

In DNA, the CDR3 is TGTGCCAGCAGTGATCCGGGACTAGCGGAGTTAGCCAAAAACATTCAGTACTTC. It is translated as CASSDPGLAELAKNIQYF. The chain is built from TRBV2 and TRBJ2-4; 11 bases are a match to TRBD2. The germline V gene has CDR1 SNHLY and CDR2 FYNNEI. Trimming at V came to 3 bases and at J to 0 bases, leaving 7 bases not matched to a gene. This CDR3 region has 18 residues.

The chain recombines TRBV6-6 with TRBJ1-2; 8 nucleotides line up with TRBD1. CDR1 and CDR2 from the germline V gene are MNHNY and SVGAGI (reference sequence). The CDR3 is 15 amino acids. The ends lost 6 bases at V and 2 bases at J; junction bases unmatched: 8. The CDR3 is CASRGTQGENYGYTF. The CDR3 DNA reads as TGTGCCAGCAGGGGAACACAGGGGGAGAACTATGGCTACACCTTC.

The rearrangement uses TRBV7-2 and TRBJ2-5, with 7 bases identical to TRBD2. The CDR3 length is 15 residues. Trimming cost V 2 bases and J 5 bases; bases outside gene matches: 8. Germline CDR1 SGHTA, CDR2 FQGNSA. The CDR3 protein is CASSLYGGEGETQYF. CDR3 coding DNA: TGTGCCAGCAGCTTATATGGGGGGGAGGGGGAGACCCAGTACTTC. The full variable domain, completed using reference TRBV7-2 and TRBJ2-5, is GAGVSQSPSNKVTEKGKDVELRCDPISGHTALYWYRQSLGQGLEFLIYFQGNSAPDKSGLPSDRFSAERTGGSVSTLTIQRTQQEDSAVYLCASSLYGGEGETQYFGPGTRLLVL.

This rearrangement joins TRBV4-1 to TRBJ2-2, with 7 bases matching TRBD1. Germline values: CDR1 MGHRA, CDR2 YSYEKL. This CDR3 contains 15 residues. Trimming cost V 4 bases and J 6 bases; bases outside gene matches: 8. DNA of the CDR3: TGCGCCAGCAGCCCGGGACAGCTATTTTCCGGGGAGCTGTTTTTT. This sequence encodes CASSPGQLFSGELFF.

V is TRBV7-6 and J is TRBJ2-1; TRBD1 is a possible D gene (5 bases). The germline CDR1 and CDR2 sequences are SGHVS and FNYEAQ. V dropped 5 bases and J dropped 10 bases, with 9 bases sitting between them. The CDR3 loop spans 11 amino acids. The CDR3 nucleotides read TGTGCCAGCAGCGGACACACGGAGCAGTTCTTC. Its protein product is CASSGHTEQFF.

V usage is TRBV9 and J usage is TRBJ1-1; the D gene is possibly TRBD1 (5 bases). The V end was cut by 1 base, the J end by 0 bases, with 19 bases between. This CDR3 has 18 residues. Germline assignment: CDR1 SGDLS and CDR2 YYNGEE. The CDR3 is CASSVHTSVGGMNTEAFF. The CDR3 bases are TGTGCCAGCAGCGTACATACATCGGTGGGGGGAATGAACACTGAAGCTTTCTTT. Full variable domain (missing parts from reference TRBV9 and TRBJ1-1): DSGVTQTPKHLITATGQRVTLRCSPRSGDLSVYWYQQSLDQGLQFLIQYYNGEERAKGNILERFSAQQFPDLHSELNLSSLELGDSALYFCASSVHTSVGGMNTEAFFGQGTRLTVV.

In this sample, this clone turned up many times. The chain combines TRBV6-1 with TRBJ1-5; D gene uncertain. Trimming pared 1 base from V and 5 bases from J, leaving 12 bases between. This CDR3 comprises 15 residues. Looked up from germline, CDR1 is MNHNS and CDR2 is SASEGT. The CDR3 sequence is CASSEVEGDDQPQHF. In nucleotides, the CDR3 is TGTGCCAGCAGTGAAGTAGAGGGCGACGATCAGCCCCAGCATTTT.

The J gene is TRBJ2-5, the V gene TRBV5-1; 7 bases agree with TRBD1. CDR3 length: 15 residues. The germline V gene has CDR1 SGHRS and CDR2 YFSETQ. V lost 6 bases to trimming and J lost 5 bases; unmatched junction nucleotides: 13. The CDR3 loop is CASTLGADREETQYF. CDR3 DNA sequence: TGCGCCAGCACTCTGGGGGCAGACAGGGAGGAGACCCAGTACTTC.

This sequence joins TRBV7-2 and TRBJ2-5; TRBD2 is a possible D gene (7 bases). V was clipped by 4 bases and J by 3 bases, with 15 bases between them. CDR1 is SGHTA, CDR2 FQGNSA, per germline. The CDR3 is 15 amino acids. CDR3 in DNA: TGTGCCAGCAGCTCCAGCGGGACAAGGGAAGAGACCCAGTACTTC. Its protein product is CASSSSGTREETQYF.

The V gene is TRBV7-8, the J gene TRBJ2-3, with 8 bases that match TRBD2. The CDR3 spans 16 residues. The V segment lost 1 base and the J segment 2 bases; nucleotides outside the gene matches: 5. In germline, CDR1 is SGHVS, CDR2 FQNEAQ. The CDR3 sequence: CASSLVGGGNTDTQYF. Here the CDR3 DNA reads TGTGCCAGCAGCTTAGTTGGCGGGGGGAACACAGATACGCAGTATTTT.

The chain is built from TRBV6-5 and TRBJ2-3; D call uncertain. V was cut by 2 bases and J by 2 bases, with 14 bases left in between. The CDR3 loop spans 16 amino acids. Germline CDR1 MNHEY, CDR2 SVGAGI. CDR3 coding DNA: TGTGCCAGCAGTTACAACCCGGGTCCAGCCACAGATACGCAGTATTTT. It encodes CASSYNPGPATDTQYF.

This clone was recorded at least ten times. This sequence joins TRBV19 and TRBJ2-6, with D possibly matching TRBD2 (5 bases). Germline-derived CDR1 and CDR2 are LNHDA and SQIVND (reference sequence). V shed 5 bases and J shed 2 bases, with 10 bases lying between them. CDR3 length equals 15 residues. DNA for the CDR3: TGTGCCAGTAGTCCAAGGAGGCCTGGGGCCAACGTCCTGACTTTC. Its protein product is CASSPRRPGANVLTF.

This clone was counted only a few times. The chain joins TRBV12-3 or TRBV12-4 to TRBJ2-5; D might be TRBD1 (6 bases). The CDR3 runs to 12 residues. Trimming took off 7 bases at V and 4 bases at J, with 10 bases between the two ends. The chain's CDR3 is CASNTGRETQYF. As DNA, the CDR3 is TGTGCCAGCAATACAGGGAGAGAGACCCAGTACTTC.

This sequence joins TRBV4-2 and TRBJ2-3, with TRBD2 identical over 7 bases. Germline CDR1 LGHNA, CDR2 YNFKEQ. The V segment lost 4 bases and the J segment 1 base; nucleotides outside the gene matches: 8. CDR3 length equals 16 residues. CDR3 region: CASSPQRGEGTDTQYF. The CDR3 DNA follows: TGTGCCAGCAGCCCACAACGGGGGGAGGGCACAGATACGCAGTATTTT.

This chain connects TRBV19 to TRBJ2-1, with 11 bases aligning to TRBD1. CDR1 and CDR2 (germline): LNHDA, SQIVND (reference sequence). V lost 5 bases and J lost 10; bases outside the gene matches: 7. There are 14 residues in the CDR3. The CDR3 here is CASSGDRGTREQFF. The CDR3 DNA reads as TGTGCCAGTAGTGGGGACAGGGGGACTCGAGAGCAGTTCTTC.

The genes are TRBV7-9 and TRBJ1-1, with unresolved D. CDR3 length: 17 amino acids. V lost 5 bases to trimming and J lost 4 bases, with 23 bases between them. CDR1 is SEHNR, CDR2 FQNEAQ, per germline (reference sequence). This CDR3 reads CASSLRGGNAGGTEAFF. CDR3 bases: TGTGCCAGCAGCCTTCGGGGTGGAAACGCCGGCGGCACTGAAGCTTTCTTT.

The chain employs TRBV2 and TRBJ2-7, with a weak D call TRBD1 (5 bases). Germline V gene lookup returns CDR1 SNHLY and CDR2 FYNNEI. The V end was cut by 2 bases, the J end by 7 bases, with 15 bases between. The CDR3 has 14 amino acids. The CDR3 sequence: CASSERGYSREQYV. As DNA, the CDR3 is TGTGCCAGCAGTGAAAGGGGCTATTCGCGGGAGCAGTACGTC.

The chain has TRBV4-1 and TRBJ2-5, with 9 bases aligning to TRBD1. J gave up 2 bases and V 1 base, and 11 bases lay outside the gene matches. The CDR3 is 18 residues long. Germline loops: CDR1 MGHRA, CDR2 YSYEKL. The CDR3 here is CASSQAPRRTGVQETQYF. Written as DNA, the CDR3 is TGCGCCAGCAGCCAAGCCCCCCGGAGGACAGGGGTACAAGAGACCCAGTACTTC.

About this clone: The same CDR3 is also encoded by other DNA sequences in this sample. J is TRBJ1-5 and V is TRBV12-3 or TRBV12-4; possibly TRBD1 for D (5 bases). This CDR3 contains 13 residues. The V end lost 5 bases, the J end lost 7 bases, and 12 bases lay between the germline ends. CDR3 loop: CASSLQGGQPQHF. The DNA for the CDR3 is TGTGCCAGCAGTCTGCAGGGAGGACAGCCCCAGCATTTT.

The gene calls are TRBV7-2 and TRBJ1-6; 7 bases match TRBD1. There are 15 residues in the CDR3. Germline loops: CDR1 SGHTA, CDR2 FQGNSA. The J segment lost 1 base and the V segment lost 5 bases, leaving 2 bases of the junction unmatched. CDR3 region: CASSPGGSYNSPLHF. In nucleotides, the CDR3 is TGTGCCAGCAGCCCAGGGGGTTCCTATAATTCACCCCTCCACTTT.

The V gene is TRBV5-4, the J gene TRBJ1-2; D is unclear. The CDR3 length is 14 residues. V lost 0 bases, J lost 0 bases, and 6 bases lay in between. Germline V gives CDR1 SGHNT, CDR2 YYREEE (reference sequence). As DNA, the CDR3 is TGTGCCAGCAGCTTGGAGCTTTCTAACTATGGCTACACCTTC. The encoded protein is CASSLELSNYGYTF.

The genes are TRBV24-1 and TRBJ1-2; D unresolved. The length of the CDR3 is 11 residues. Germline assignment: CDR1 KGHDR and CDR2 SFDVKD. Trimming stripped 6 bases from V and 8 bases from J, with 9 bases between. CDR3 sequence (DNA): TGTGCCACCAGTAATCTAGGCGGCTACACCTTC. Its translation: CATSNLGGYTF.

The gene calls are TRBV21-1 and TRBJ2-7; TRBD2 is taken as the D call from the table, unchecked against the DNA. TRBV21-1 is a pseudogene. The CDR3 spans 15 residues. The CDR3 nucleotides are TGTGCCAGCAGCCGAAATAGCCCCCTCTCCTACGAGCAGTACTTC. Amino acid sequence: CASSRNSPLSYEQYF.

The J gene is TRBJ2-1, the V gene TRBV7-3; 7 bases align to TRBD2. In germline, CDR1 is SGHTA, CDR2 FQGTGA. The CDR3 loop spans 16 amino acids. V lost 3 bases, J lost 0 bases, and 5 bases stayed unmatched. The DNA of the CDR3 is TGTGCCAGCAGCTTTCTCGGGACTAACTCCTACAATGAGCAGTTCTTC. Protein sequence: CASSFLGTNSYNEQFF.

V is TRBV24-1 and J is TRBJ2-5; D perhaps matches TRBD1 (6 bases). Germline values: CDR1 KGHDR, CDR2 SFDVKD. Trimming cost V 2 bases and J 2 bases, with 11 bases left between them. CDR3 length: 15 residues. The CDR3 loop is CATSDSPDSQETQYF. Written as DNA, the CDR3 is TGTGCCACCAGTGATTCCCCGGACAGTCAAGAGACCCAGTACTTC.

The V and J genes are TRBV6-2 or TRBV6-3 and TRBJ2-1; D is unresolved. Germline CDR1 reads MNHEY; CDR2 reads SVGEGT. V dropped 5 bases and J dropped 9 bases, with 8 bases sitting between them. CDR3 length equals 11 residues. CDR3 bases: TGTGCCAGCAGTGAGAGAGTTGAGCAGTTCTTC. Protein: CASSERVEQFF.

The chain joins TRBV6-6 to TRBJ2-7; 8 bases are shared with TRBD2. Germline V CDR1 and CDR2: MNHNY, SVGAGI (reference sequence). Unmatched junction bases numbered 0, after V lost 5 bases and J lost 0 bases. The CDR3 length is 13 residues. CDR3 sequence reads: CASSTSGSYEQYF. In nucleotides, the CDR3 is TGTGCCAGCAGTACTAGCGGCTCCTACGAGCAGTACTTC.

The chain couples TRBV5-4 to TRBJ2-3; TRBD2 aligns across 7 bases. V trimming: 0 bases; J trimming: 0 bases; junction bases outside the gene matches: 4. CDR1 and CDR2 from the germline V gene are SGHNT and YYREEE (reference sequence). This CDR3 comprises 16 residues. CDR3 protein: CASSLELARSTDTQYF. In nucleotides, the CDR3 is TGTGCCAGCAGCTTGGAACTAGCGAGAAGCACAGATACGCAGTATTTT.

This clone came up a few times. This sequence joins TRBV7-3 and TRBJ1-2; D possibly corresponds to TRBD1 (6 bases). The V and J ends lost 5 bases and 7 bases respectively, with 14 bases between them. CDR3 length equals 13 residues. The germline V gene has CDR1 SGHTA and CDR2 FQGTGA. CDR3 sequence (DNA): TGTGCCAGCAGCCCCGGGGGGGCGCGTGGCTACACCTTC. Residues: CASSPGGARGYTF.

The gene calls are TRBV30 and TRBJ2-5, with TRBD2 matching 11 bases. This CDR3 region has 14 residues. The germline gives CDR1 GTSNPN, CDR2 SVGIG (reference sequence). J was trimmed by 6 bases and V by 2 bases; bases with no gene match: 5. The CDR3 coding sequence is TGTGCCTGGAGTCGGGGACTAGCGGAAAAGACCCAGTACTTC. This sequence encodes CAWSRGLAEKTQYF.